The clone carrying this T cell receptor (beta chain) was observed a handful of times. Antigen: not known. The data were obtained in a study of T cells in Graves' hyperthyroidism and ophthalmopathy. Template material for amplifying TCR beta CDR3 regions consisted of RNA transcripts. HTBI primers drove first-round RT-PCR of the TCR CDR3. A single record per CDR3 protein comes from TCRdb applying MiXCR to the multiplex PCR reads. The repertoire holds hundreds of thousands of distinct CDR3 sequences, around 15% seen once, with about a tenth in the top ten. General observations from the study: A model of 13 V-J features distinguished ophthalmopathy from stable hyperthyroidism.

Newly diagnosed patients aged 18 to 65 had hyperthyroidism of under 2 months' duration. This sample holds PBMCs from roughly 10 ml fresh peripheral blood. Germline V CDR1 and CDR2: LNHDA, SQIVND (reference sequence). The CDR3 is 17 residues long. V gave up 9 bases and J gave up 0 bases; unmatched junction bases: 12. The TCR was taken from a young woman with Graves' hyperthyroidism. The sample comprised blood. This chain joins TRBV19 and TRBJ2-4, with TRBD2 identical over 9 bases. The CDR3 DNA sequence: TGTGCCAGCCGACCGCGGACTAGCGATTTAGCCAAAAACATTCAGTACTTC. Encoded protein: CASRPRTSDLAKNIQYF.